These 10 T cell receptor beta chains share one sample of origin, sequenced in a study of cytomegalovirus exposure and HLA in healthy donors. Primers included in the PCR were 60 Vbeta and 13 Jbeta primers. Profiled with immunoSEQ multiplex PCR; TCRdb holds only in-frame clones, not every one. Of approximately 58,000 clones listed, roughly 80% are singletons. Source material: PBMCs. These receptors were obtained from a man in his thirties or forties in good health and CMV-seronegative.

In its sample, this clone was seen once. The DNA of the CDR3 is TGTGCCAGCAGCTTCTCGCAGGGGAGACTCTATGGCTACACCTTC. Translation: CASSFSQGRLYGYTF. The chain has TRBV5-4 and TRBJ1-2; possible D gene TRBD1, 6 bases. The CDR3 consists of 15 residues. CDR1 and CDR2 from the germline V gene are SGHNT and YYREEE (reference sequence). V shed 2 bases and J shed 4 bases, with 15 bases lying between them.

The V and J genes are TRBV19 and TRBJ2-5, with 7 bases aligning to TRBD1. Germline lookup yields CDR1 LNHDA and CDR2 SQIVND (reference sequence). The CDR3 is 13 residues long. V shed 3 bases and J 4 bases; nucleotides not matched to a gene: 2. CDR3 sequence reads: CASSIAGGETQYF. The CDR3 DNA follows: TGTGCCAGTAGTATCGCAGGGGGAGAGACCCAGTACTTC.

The chain employs TRBV6-6 and TRBJ1-4; D remains unclear. This CDR3 has 14 residues. V dropped 5 bases and J dropped 0 bases, with 7 bases sitting between them. Germline CDR1 reads MNHNY; CDR2 reads SVGAGI (reference sequence). The CDR3, as DNA: TGTGCCAGCAGTCGAGGAGCAACTAATGAAAAACTGTTTTTT. Encoded protein: CASSRGATNEKLFF.

This chain links TRBV28 with TRBJ1-6; 9 positions match TRBD1. The V gene end was trimmed by 2 bases and the J gene end by 6 bases; junction bases not matched to a gene: 2. The CDR3 runs 15 residues. The germline CDR1 and CDR2 sequences are MDHEN and SYDVKM. The CDR3 DNA sequence: TGTGCCAGCAGTTTACGGGGACAGGGTAATTCACCCCTCCACTTT. This codes for CASSLRGQGNSPLHF.

The chain employs TRBV7-3 and TRBJ1-1; 11 nucleotides agree with TRBD1. After removal of 5 bases from V and 5 bases from J, the junction contained 25 bases not matched to a gene. Looked up from germline, CDR1 is SGHTA and CDR2 is FQGTGA. This CDR3 spans 21 amino acids. CDR3 amino acids: CASSPICTPIAWGQGETEAFF. The CDR3 nucleotides are TGTGCCAGCAGCCCAATATGCACCCCGATCGCCTGGGGACAGGGGGAGACTGAAGCTTTCTTT.

The chain combines TRBV7-2 with TRBJ2-7, with D perhaps TRBD2 (7 bases). V lost 2 bases to trimming and J lost 0 bases, with 23 bases between them. Germline lookup yields CDR1 SGHTA and CDR2 FQGNSA. This CDR3 comprises 19 residues. CDR3 DNA sequence: TGTGCCAGCAGCTTACCTAGAACGCGGGGGCTAGGGACCTCCTACGAGCAGTACTTC. Protein sequence: CASSLPRTRGLGTSYEQYF. Supplemented by reference TRBV7-2 and TRBJ2-7, the full variable domain reads GAGVSQSPSNKVTEKGKDVELRCDPISGHTALYWYRQSLGQGLEFLIYFQGNSAPDKSGLPSDRFSAERTGGSVSTLTIQRTQQEDSAVYLCASSLPRTRGLGTSYEQYFGPGTRLTVT.

This rearrangement joins TRBV30 to TRBJ2-6; 10 nucleotides line up with TRBD2. This CDR3 spans 18 amino acids. CDR1 is GTSNPN, CDR2 SVGIG, per germline (reference sequence). With V trimmed by 3 bases and J by 0 bases, 8 bases remained unmatched. This chain's CDR3 is CAWRSASGGSSGANVLTF. The CDR3 DNA follows: TGTGCCTGGAGGTCTGCTAGCGGGGGTTCCTCTGGGGCCAACGTCCTGACTTTC.

The chain combines TRBV7-9 with TRBJ2-7; 10 bases fit TRBD1. CDR3 size: 15 residues. The junction had 4 bases not matched to a gene; V was cut back by 2 bases and J by 3 bases. Germline values: CDR1 SEHNR, CDR2 FQNEAQ (reference sequence). This CDR3 reads CASSLYGQGDYEQYF. The CDR3 DNA is TGTGCCAGCAGCTTATACGGACAGGGGGACTACGAGCAGTACTTC.

The chain employs TRBV9 and TRBJ2-2, with D unclear. V gave up 0 bases and J gave up 7 bases, with 16 bases separating them. The CDR3 sequence is 16 residues long. Germline V gene data show CDR1 as SGDLS and CDR2 as YYNGEE. CDR3 in amino acids: CASSVEVSAVGGELFF. The CDR3 nucleotides are TGTGCCAGCAGCGTAGAAGTCAGCGCCGTGGGCGGGGAGCTGTTTTTT.

The V gene is TRBV5-4, the J gene TRBJ1-2; no firm D call. CDR1 SGHNT and CDR2 YYREEE come from the germline V gene (reference sequence). V lost 0 bases, J lost 8 bases, and 11 bases lay in between. The CDR3 covers 13 residues. In DNA, the CDR3 is TGTGCCAGCAGCTTGGGGCCCGAGCGGGGCTACACCTTC. Translation: CASSLGPERGYTF.